This T cell receptor (beta chain) came from a study of blood T cell repertoires in COVID-19. With 6 bases clipped from V and 0 bases from J, the junction kept 4 bases outside the gene matches. CDR1 is SGHTA, CDR2 FQGNSA, per germline. This CDR3 is built from 17 residues. The protocol was immunoSEQ multiplex PCR, while the TCRdb copy is restricted to in-frame clones and leaves out a portion. The sample holds roughly 30,000 clones; around four fifths are singletons and the top ten take about two fifths. The sample was peripheral blood. This sequence originates from a man aged 65 to 85 with acute or convalescent COVID-19. The V call is TRBV7-2, the J call TRBJ2-1; 14 bases are a match to TRBD2. For the CDR3, the DNA is TGTGCCAGCAGGGGGACTAGCGGGGGCAACTCCTACAATGAGCAGTTCTTC. This sequence encodes CASRGTSGGNSYNEQFF.